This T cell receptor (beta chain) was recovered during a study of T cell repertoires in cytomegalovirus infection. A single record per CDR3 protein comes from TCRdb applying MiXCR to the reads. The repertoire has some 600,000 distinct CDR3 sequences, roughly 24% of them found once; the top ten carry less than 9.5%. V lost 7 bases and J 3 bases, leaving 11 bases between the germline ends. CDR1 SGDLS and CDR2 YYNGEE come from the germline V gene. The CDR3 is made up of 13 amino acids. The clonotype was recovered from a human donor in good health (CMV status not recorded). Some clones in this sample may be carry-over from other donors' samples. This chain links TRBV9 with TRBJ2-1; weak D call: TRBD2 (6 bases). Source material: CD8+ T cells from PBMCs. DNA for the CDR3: TGTGCCAGCGCTTCGGGGGTCTACAATGAGCAGTTCTTC. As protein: CASASGVYNEQFF.